This T cell receptor beta chain was captured in a study of cytomegalovirus exposure and HLA in healthy donors. The CDR3 is 15 amino acids. Germline CDR1 and CDR2: SGDLS and YYNGEE. Trimming pared 4 bases from V and 2 bases from J, leaving 12 bases between. The PCR contained 60 Vbeta and 13 Jbeta primers. Assay used: immunoSEQ multiplex PCR; TCRdb lists only in-frame clones, some missing. This sample has approximately 190,000 clones, with approximately 70% found just once. The sequence was collected from a middle-aged man in good health and CMV-seropositive. Sequenced material: PBMCs. The rearrangement links TRBV9 to TRBJ2-2; a possible D gene is TRBD1 (6 bases). CDR3 bases: TGTGCCAGCAGCTTAACCGGGACAAACACCGGGGAGCTGTTTTTT. This codes for CASSLTGTNTGELFF.